The present TCR beta chain was sequenced within a study of CD8 T cells in ankylosing spondylitis. CDR1 and CDR2 from the germline V gene are GTSNPN and SVGIG (reference sequence). This CDR3 has 14 amino acids. This clonotype has just a few counts. The antigen is unknown. Compared with germline, one end of the junction differs, possibly owing to a read error. Findings and limits, study-wide: Disease-linked clones reportedly showed significant enrichment in matched ankylosing spondylitis synovial fluid. Disease-associated clones were CD8+ and fairly uncommon in peripheral blood. A TCR beta motif of eight or nine highly homologous variants seemed to mark ankylosing spondylitis blood.

With molecular barcodes, quantitative 5'-RACE was used to make the TCR beta libraries. Each CDR3 protein is one row after TCRdb ran MiXCR on the 5' RACE reads. This table holds about 160,000 distinct CDR3 sequences, around a tenth found once. Sequencing was performed on blood, either unsorted or a sorted T cell fraction (not recorded which). The V and J genes are TRBV30 and TRBJ2-1, with 9 bases aligning to TRBD2. This TCR was sampled from a female donor with ankylosing spondylitis or in good health (not recorded which). CDR3 in amino acids: CAWSGTSRYNELFF. The CDR3 coding sequence is TGTGCCTGGAGCGGGACTAGCAGATACAATGAGCTGTTCTTC.